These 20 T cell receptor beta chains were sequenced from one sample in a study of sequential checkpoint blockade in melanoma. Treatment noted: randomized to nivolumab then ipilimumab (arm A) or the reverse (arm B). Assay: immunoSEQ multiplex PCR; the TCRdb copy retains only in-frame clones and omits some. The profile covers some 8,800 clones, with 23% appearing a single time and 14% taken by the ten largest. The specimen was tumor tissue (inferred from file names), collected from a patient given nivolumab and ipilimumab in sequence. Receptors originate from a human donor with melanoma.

The CDR3 loop is CASRTQGNTEAFF. CDR3 coding DNA: TGTGCCAGCCGAACCCAGGGGAACACTGAAGCTTTCTTT. The V call is TRBV9, the J call TRBJ1-1; TRBD1 is a possible D gene (5 bases). V lost 7 bases and J 1 base, leaving 11 bases between the germline ends. The length of the CDR3 is 13 residues. The germline V gene encodes CDR1 SGDLS and CDR2 YYNGEE.

The chain's CDR3 is CASSQQGINTEAFF. In DNA form, the CDR3 reads TGTGCCAGCAGTCAACAGGGAATAAACACTGAAGCTTTCTTT. This chain links TRBV28 with TRBJ1-1; a weak D match, TRBD1 (6 bases). The V end was cut by 5 bases, the J end by 2 bases, with 12 bases between. CDR3 length equals 14 residues. CDR1 MDHEN and CDR2 SYDVKM come from the germline V gene.

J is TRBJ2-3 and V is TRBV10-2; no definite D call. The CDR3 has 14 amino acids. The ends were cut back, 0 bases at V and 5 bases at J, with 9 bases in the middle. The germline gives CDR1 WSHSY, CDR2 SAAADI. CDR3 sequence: CASSESNVIDTQYF. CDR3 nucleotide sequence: TGCGCCAGCAGTGAGTCGAACGTAATAGATACGCAGTATTTT.

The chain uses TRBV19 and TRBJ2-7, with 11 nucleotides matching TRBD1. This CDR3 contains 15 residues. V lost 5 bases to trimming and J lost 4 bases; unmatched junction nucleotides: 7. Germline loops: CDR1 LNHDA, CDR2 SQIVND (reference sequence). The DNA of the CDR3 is TGTGCCAGTAGTGGGGGACAGGGGGTGAAGTACGAGCAGTACGTC. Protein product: CASSGGQGVKYEQYV.

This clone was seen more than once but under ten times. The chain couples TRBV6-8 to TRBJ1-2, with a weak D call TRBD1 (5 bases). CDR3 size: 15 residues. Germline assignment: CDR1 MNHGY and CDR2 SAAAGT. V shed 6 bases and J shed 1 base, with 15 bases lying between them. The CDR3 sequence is CASSPGTILNYGYTF. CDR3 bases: TGTGCCAGCAGCCCAGGGACTATCCTTAACTATGGCTACACCTTC.

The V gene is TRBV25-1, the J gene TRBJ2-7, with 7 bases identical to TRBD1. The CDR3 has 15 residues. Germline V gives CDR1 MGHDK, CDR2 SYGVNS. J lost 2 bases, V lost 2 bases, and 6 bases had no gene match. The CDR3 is CASSEPTGTAYEQYF. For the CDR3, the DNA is TGTGCCAGCAGTGAACCTACCGGGACAGCCTACGAGCAGTACTTC.

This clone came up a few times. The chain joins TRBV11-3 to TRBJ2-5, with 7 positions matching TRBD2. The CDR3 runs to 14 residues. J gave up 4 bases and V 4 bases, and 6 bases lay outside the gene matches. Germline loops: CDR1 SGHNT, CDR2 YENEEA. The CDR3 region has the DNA TGTGCCAGCAGCTCCACGACTAGCAGAGAGACCCAGTACTTC. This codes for CASSSTTSRETQYF.

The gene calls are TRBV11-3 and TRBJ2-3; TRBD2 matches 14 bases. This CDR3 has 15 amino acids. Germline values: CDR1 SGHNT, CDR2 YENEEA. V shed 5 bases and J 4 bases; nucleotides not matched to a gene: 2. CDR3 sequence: CASSQTSGGADTQYF. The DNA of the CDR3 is TGTGCCAGCAGCCAGACTAGCGGGGGGGCAGATACGCAGTATTTT.

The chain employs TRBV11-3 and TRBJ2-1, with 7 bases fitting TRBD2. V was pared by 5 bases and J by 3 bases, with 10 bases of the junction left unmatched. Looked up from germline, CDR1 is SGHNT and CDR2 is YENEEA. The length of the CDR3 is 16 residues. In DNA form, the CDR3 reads TGTGCCAGCAGCCCCACGGAGAGGGACTACTACAATGAGCAGTTCTTC. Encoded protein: CASSPTERDYYNEQFF.

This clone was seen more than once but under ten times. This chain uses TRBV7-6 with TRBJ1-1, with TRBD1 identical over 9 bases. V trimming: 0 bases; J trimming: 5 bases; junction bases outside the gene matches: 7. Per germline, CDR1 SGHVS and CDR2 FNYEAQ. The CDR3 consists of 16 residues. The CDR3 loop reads CASSLAPGTGQTEAFF. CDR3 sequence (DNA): TGTGCCAGCAGCTTAGCGCCCGGGACAGGGCAAACTGAAGCTTTCTTT.

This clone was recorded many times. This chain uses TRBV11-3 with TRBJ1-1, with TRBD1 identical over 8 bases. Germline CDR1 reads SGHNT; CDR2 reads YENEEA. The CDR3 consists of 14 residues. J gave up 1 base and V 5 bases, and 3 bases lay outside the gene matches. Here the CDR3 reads CASSPGQANTEAFF. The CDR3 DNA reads TGTGCCAGCAGCCCGGGACAGGCGAACACTGAAGCTTTCTTT.

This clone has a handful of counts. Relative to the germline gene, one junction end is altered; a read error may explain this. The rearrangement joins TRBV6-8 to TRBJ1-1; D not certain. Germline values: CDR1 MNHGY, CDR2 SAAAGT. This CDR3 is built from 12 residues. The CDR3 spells CAISVTGTEAFF. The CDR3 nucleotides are TGTGCCATCAGTGTAACGGGCACTGAAGCTTTCTTT.

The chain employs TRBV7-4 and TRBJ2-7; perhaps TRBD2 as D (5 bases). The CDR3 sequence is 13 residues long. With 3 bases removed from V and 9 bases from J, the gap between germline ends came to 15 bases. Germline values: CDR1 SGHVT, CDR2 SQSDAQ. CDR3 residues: CASSFIPGSPQYV. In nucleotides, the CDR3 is TGTGCCAGCAGCTTTATCCCGGGGTCGCCGCAGTACGTC.

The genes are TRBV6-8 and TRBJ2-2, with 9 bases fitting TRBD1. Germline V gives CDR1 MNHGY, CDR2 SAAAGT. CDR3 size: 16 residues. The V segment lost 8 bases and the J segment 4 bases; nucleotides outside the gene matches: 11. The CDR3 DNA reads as TGTGCCAGCGTCGTCAGGACAGGGGCTGGCACCGGGGAGCTGTTTTTT. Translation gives CASVVRTGAGTGELFF.

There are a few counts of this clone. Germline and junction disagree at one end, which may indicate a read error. The CDR3 DNA sequence: TGTGCCATCAGTCGTTCTAGCGGGGGCGGAGATACGCAGTATTTT. Its protein is CAISRSSGGGDTQYF. V usage is TRBV6-8 and J usage is TRBJ2-3, with 10 bases that match TRBD2. Germline V lookup: CDR1 MNHGY, CDR2 SAAAGT. The CDR3 covers 15 residues.

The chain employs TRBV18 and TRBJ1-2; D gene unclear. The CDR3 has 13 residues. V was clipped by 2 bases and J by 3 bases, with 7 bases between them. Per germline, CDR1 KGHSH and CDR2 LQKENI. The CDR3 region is CASSPGTHYGYTF. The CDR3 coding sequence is TGTGCCAGCTCACCAGGTACACACTATGGCTACACCTTC.

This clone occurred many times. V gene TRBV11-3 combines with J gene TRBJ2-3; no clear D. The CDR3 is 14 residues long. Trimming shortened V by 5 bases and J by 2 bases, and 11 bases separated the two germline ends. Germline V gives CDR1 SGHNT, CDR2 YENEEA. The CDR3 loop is CASSLLEATDTQYF. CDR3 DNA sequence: TGTGCCAGCAGCCTTCTTGAGGCCACAGATACGCAGTATTTT.

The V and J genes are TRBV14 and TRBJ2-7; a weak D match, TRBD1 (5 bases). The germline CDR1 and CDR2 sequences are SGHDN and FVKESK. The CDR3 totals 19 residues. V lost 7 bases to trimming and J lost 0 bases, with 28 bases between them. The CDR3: CASTLNRAQVGNGSYEQYV. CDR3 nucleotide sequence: TGTGCCAGCACTCTAAATCGGGCACAGGTCGGAAATGGCTCCTACGAGCAGTACGTC.

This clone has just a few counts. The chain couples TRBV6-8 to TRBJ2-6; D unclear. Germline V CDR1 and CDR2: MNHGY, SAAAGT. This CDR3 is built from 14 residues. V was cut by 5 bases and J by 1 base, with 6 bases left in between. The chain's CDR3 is CASSTRSGANVLTF. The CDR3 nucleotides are TGTGCCAGCAGTACGCGGTCTGGGGCCAACGTCCTGACTTTC.

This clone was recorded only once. DNA for the CDR3: TGCGCCAGCAGCAATGACAGAATCAATCAGCCCCAGCATTTT. Translated, it gives CASSNDRINQPQHF. The chain is built from TRBV10-2 and TRBJ1-5, with a tentative D call TRBD1 (5 bases). V lost 6 bases and J 3 bases, leaving 12 bases between the germline ends. The germline V gene has CDR1 WSHSY and CDR2 SAAADI. This CDR3 region has 14 residues.